This entry describes one TCR beta chain. Its antigen is still unknown. The CDR3 consists of 18 residues. The germline gives CDR1 SGHDT, CDR2 YYEEEE. Trimming removed 1 base from V and 2 bases from J; junction bases left unmatched: 13. This sample was included in a study of Ad26.COV2.S vaccination and SARS-CoV-2 variants. TCRdb keeps only in-frame clones here, not all; method: immunoSEQ multiplex PCR. In the table there are a few hundred thousand clones, 75% to 95% of which are singletons. The treatment was: 15 to 20 received Ad26.COV2.S at low or high dose, single or two shots; several received placebo; per-sample allocation not given. Day 63 following the first vaccine or placebo injection was when the samples were taken. Study-wide results and limits: Breadth and depth estimates from TCRs may understate total T cell responses. Post-vaccination breadth of spike-specific CD8+ and CD4+ T cell responses was reportedly substantial.

The sample consisted of peripheral blood, taken in a trial of Ad26.COV2.S vaccine versus placebo. This TCR was sampled from a person between 18 and 65 years old who received the Ad26.COV2.S COVID-19 vaccine or a placebo. J is TRBJ1-1 and V is TRBV5-6; 8 bases fit TRBD1. CDR3 DNA sequence: TGTGCCAGCAGCTTGTTTGGGGAACCAGGGGGCTCAAACACTGAAGCTTTCTTT. Translating gives CASSLFGEPGGSNTEAFF.